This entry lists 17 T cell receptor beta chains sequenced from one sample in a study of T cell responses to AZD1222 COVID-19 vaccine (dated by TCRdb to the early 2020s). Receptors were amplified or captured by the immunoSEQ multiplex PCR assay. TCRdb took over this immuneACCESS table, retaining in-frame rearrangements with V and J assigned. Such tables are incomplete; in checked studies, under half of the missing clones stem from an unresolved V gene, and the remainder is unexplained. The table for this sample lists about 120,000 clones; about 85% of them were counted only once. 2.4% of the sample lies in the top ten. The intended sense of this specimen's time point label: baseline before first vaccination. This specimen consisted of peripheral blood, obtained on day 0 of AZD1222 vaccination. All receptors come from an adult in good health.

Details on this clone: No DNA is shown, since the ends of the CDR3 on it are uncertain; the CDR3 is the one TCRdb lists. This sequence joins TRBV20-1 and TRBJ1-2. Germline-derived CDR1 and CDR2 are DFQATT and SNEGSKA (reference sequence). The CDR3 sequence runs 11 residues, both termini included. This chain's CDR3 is CSAEPDYGCTF.

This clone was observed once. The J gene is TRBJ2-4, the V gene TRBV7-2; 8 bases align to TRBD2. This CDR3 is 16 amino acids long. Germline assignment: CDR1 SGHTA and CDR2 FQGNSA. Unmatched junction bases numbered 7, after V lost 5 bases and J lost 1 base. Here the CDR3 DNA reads TGTGCCAGCAGCCCCCGGACTAGCATGGCCAAAAACATTCAGTACTTC. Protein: CASSPRTSMAKNIQYF.

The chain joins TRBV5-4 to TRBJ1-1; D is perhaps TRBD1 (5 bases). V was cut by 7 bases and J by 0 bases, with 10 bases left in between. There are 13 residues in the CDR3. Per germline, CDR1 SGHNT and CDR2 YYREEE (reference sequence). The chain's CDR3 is CASGGGMNTEAFF. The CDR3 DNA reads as TGTGCCAGCGGGGGGGGGATGAACACTGAAGCTTTCTTT.

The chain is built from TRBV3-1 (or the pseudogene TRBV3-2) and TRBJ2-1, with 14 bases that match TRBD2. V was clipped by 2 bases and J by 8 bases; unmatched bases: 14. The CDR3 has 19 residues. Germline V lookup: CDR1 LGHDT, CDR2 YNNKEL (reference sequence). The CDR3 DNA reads TGTGCCAGCAGCCAAAGGGCGCTGCGGCGACTAGCGGGAGGGGATGAGCAGTTCTTC. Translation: CASSQRALRRLAGGDEQFF.

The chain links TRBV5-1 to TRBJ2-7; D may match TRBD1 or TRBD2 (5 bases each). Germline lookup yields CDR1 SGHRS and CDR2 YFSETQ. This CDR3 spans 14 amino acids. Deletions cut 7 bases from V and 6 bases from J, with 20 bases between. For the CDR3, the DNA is TGCGCCAGCTCCCGGGACCGGCGCCCCCTCGAGCAGTACTTC. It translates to CASSRDRRPLEQYF.

Here the CDR3 DNA reads TGTGCCAGCAGCGCTCAGGGTTACAATGAGCAGTTCTTC. It translates to CASSAQGYNEQFF. The chain links TRBV11-3 to TRBJ2-1; D is perhaps TRBD1 (5 bases). V lost 5 bases to trimming and J lost 4 bases, with 9 bases between them. CDR1 SGHNT and CDR2 YENEEA come from the germline V gene. The CDR3 is made up of 13 amino acids. Variable domain in full (rest from reference TRBV11-3 and TRBJ2-1): EAGVVQSPRYKIIEKKQPVAFWCNPISGHNTLYWYLQNLGQGPELLIRYENEEAVDDSQLPKDRFSAERLKGVDSTLKIQPAELGDSAVYLCASSAQGYNEQFFGPGTRLTVL.

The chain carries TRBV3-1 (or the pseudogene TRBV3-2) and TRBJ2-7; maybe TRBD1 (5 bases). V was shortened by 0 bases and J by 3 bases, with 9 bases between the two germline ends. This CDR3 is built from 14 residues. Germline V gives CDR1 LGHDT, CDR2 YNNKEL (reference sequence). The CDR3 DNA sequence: TGTGCCAGCAGCCAAGATTGGGGCATCTACGAGCAGTACTTC. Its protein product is CASSQDWGIYEQYF.

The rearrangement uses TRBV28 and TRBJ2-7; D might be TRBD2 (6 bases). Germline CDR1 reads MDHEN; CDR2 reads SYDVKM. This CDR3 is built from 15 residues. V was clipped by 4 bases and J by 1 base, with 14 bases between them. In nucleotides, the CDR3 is TGTGCCAGCAGTTCCCTGGCAGGAGGGTCCTACGAGCAGTACTTC. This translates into CASSSLAGGSYEQYF.

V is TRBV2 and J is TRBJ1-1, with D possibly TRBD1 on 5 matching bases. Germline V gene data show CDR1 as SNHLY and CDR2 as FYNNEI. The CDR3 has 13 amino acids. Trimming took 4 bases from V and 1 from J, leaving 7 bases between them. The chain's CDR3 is CASSGDRNTEAFF. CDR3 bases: TGTGCCAGCAGTGGAGACAGGAACACTGAAGCTTTCTTT.

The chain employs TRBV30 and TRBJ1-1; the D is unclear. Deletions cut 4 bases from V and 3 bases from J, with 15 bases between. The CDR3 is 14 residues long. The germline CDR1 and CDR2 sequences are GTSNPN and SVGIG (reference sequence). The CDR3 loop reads CAWILARKDTEAFF. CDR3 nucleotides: TGTGCCTGGATCCTGGCACGAAAGGACACTGAAGCTTTCTTT.

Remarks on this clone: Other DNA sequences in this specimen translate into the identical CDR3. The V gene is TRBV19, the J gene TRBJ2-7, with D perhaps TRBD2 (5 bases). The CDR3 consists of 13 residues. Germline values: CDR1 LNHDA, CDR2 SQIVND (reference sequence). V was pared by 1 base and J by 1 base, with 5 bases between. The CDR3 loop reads CASSIGGSYEQYF. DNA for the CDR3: TGTGCCAGTAGTATAGGAGGGTCCTACGAGCAGTACTTC.

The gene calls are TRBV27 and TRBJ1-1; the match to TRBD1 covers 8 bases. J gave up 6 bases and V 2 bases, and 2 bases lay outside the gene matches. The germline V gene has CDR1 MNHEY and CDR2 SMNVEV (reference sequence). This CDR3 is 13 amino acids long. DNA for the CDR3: TGTGCCAGCAGTTTAGTGACAGGGGCTGAAGCTTTCTTT. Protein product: CASSLVTGAEAFF.

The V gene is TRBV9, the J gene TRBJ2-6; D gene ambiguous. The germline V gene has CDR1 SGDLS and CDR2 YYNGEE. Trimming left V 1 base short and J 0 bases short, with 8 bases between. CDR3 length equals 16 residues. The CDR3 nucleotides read TGTGCCAGCAGCGTAAGCACAGTCTCTGGGGCCAACGTCCTGACTTTC. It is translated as CASSVSTVSGANVLTF.

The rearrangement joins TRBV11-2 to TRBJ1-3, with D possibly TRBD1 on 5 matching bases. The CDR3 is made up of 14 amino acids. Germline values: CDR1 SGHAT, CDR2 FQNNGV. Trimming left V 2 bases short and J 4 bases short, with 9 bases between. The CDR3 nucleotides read TGTGCCAGCAGCTTACTCGCAGGGGGAAACACCATATATTTT. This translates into CASSLLAGGNTIYF.

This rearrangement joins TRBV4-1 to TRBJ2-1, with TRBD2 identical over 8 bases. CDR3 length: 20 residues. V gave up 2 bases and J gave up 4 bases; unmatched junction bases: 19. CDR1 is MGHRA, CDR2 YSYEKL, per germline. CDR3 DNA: TGCGCCAGCAGCCAACTATTAATAATAGCGGGGACTGTAAATTACAATGAGCAGTTCTTC. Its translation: CASSQLLIIAGTVNYNEQFF.

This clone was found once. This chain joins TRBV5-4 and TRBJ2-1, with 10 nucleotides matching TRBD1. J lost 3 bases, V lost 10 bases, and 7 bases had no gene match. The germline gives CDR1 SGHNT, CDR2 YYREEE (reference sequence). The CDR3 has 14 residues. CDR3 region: CAAADRGDYNEQFF. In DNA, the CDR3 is TGTGCCGCCGCGGACAGGGGGGACTACAATGAGCAGTTCTTC.

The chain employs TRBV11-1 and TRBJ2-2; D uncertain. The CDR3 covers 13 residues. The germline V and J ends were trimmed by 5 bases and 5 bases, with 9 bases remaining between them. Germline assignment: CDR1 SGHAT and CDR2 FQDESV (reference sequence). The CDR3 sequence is CASSLDQTGELFF. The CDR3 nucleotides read TGTGCCAGCAGCCTAGACCAGACCGGGGAGCTGTTTTTT.